Below are 26 T cell receptor beta chains sequenced from a single sample in a study of control samples from healthy donors and cancer patients. Some clones are missing from TCRdb's copy, which holds only in-frame ones; the method was immunoSEQ multiplex PCR. The sample lists some 140,000 clones, 85% to 95% occurring once. The sample comprised PBMCs. Receptor source: a man aged 55 to 69 with colorectal cancer.

The V and J genes are TRBV29-1 and TRBJ2-7; TRBD2 might be the D (5 bases). CDR3 length: 15 residues. Trimming pared 1 base from V and 2 bases from J, leaving 15 bases between. CDR1 SQVTM and CDR2 ANQGSEA come from the germline V gene. CDR3 protein: CSVEGLGSNTYEQYF. The CDR3 coding sequence is TGCAGCGTTGAAGGTTTGGGGAGTAATACCTACGAGCAGTACTTC.

The chain carries TRBV24-1 and TRBJ2-5, with 7 nucleotides matching TRBD2. V shed 4 bases, J shed 5 bases, and the junction held 18 bases outside the gene matches. The CDR3 consists of 18 residues. From germline, CDR1 is KGHDR and CDR2 SFDVKD. This CDR3 reads CATSEAGGAGRSRETQYF. CDR3 in DNA: TGTGCCACCAGTGAGGCCGGGGGAGCGGGGCGTTCTAGGGAGACCCAGTACTTC.

This chain joins TRBV12-3 or TRBV12-4 and TRBJ2-3, with no clear D. CDR3 length: 12 residues. The germline V and J ends were trimmed by 2 bases and 4 bases, with 4 bases remaining between them. The CDR3 coding sequence is TGTGCCAGCAGTTTAATCGCAGATACGCAGTATTTT. Its protein is CASSLIADTQYF.

This chain connects TRBV4-3 to TRBJ1-1, with unresolved D. The V gene lost 3 bases and the J gene lost 1 base, with 6 bases spanning the gap. From germline, CDR1 is LGHNA and CDR2 YSLEER. This CDR3 is built from 13 residues. CDR3 sequence reads: CASSHFKNTEAFF. In DNA, the CDR3 is TGCGCCAGCAGCCACTTCAAGAACACTGAAGCTTTCTTT.

The rearrangement joins TRBV11-2 to TRBJ1-3; D may be TRBD1 (6 bases). V was clipped by 7 bases and J by 8 bases, with 18 bases between them. The CDR3 sequence is 14 residues long. The germline V gene encodes CDR1 SGHAT and CDR2 FQNNGV. CDR3 in DNA: TGTGCCAGCACCATAGGGACACCCGGGGACACCATATATTTT. The encoded protein is CASTIGTPGDTIYF. The entire variable domain, with the rest obtained from reference TRBV11-2 and TRBJ1-3, is as follows: EAGVAQSPRYKIIEKRQSVAFWCNPISGHATLYWYQQILGQGPKLLIQFQNNGVVDDSQLPKDRFSAERLKGVDSTLKIQPAKLEDSAVYLCASTIGTPGDTIYFGEGSWLTVV.

V usage is TRBV19 and J usage is TRBJ2-7, with D perhaps TRBD1 (5 bases). This CDR3 spans 14 amino acids. V shed 4 bases and J shed 2 bases, with 12 bases lying between them. Germline V gives CDR1 LNHDA, CDR2 SQIVND (reference sequence). The CDR3, as DNA: TGTGCCAGTAGTACAGGGATTCAAACCTACGAGCAGTACTTC. Its translation: CASSTGIQTYEQYF. The complete variable domain, with remaining parts taken from reference TRBV19 and TRBJ2-7, reads DGGITQSPKYLFRKEGQNVTLSCEQNLNHDAMYWYRQDPGQGLRLIYYSQIVNDFQKGDIAEGYSVSREKKESFPLTVTSAQKNPTAFYLCASSTGIQTYEQYFGPGTRLTVT.

This chain links TRBV6-6 with TRBJ2-5; D may be TRBD1 (6 bases). V gave up 6 bases and J gave up 1 base, with 18 bases separating them. The CDR3 is 16 residues long. The V gene's germline CDR1 is MNHNY and CDR2 SVGAGI (reference sequence). This chain's CDR3 is CASSPGQSPPQETQYF. The CDR3 DNA reads as TGTGCCAGCAGCCCAGGACAGTCTCCCCCCCAAGAGACCCAGTACTTC.

This chain links TRBV15 with TRBJ2-5; D remains ambiguous. The germline V gene has CDR1 LNHNV and CDR2 YYDKDF (reference sequence). The CDR3 consists of 13 residues. Trimming took off 2 bases at V and 1 base at J, with 5 bases between the two ends. The CDR3 spells CATSRSPQETQYF. The CDR3 DNA is TGTGCCACCAGCAGATCCCCCCAAGAGACCCAGTACTTC.

A few counts support this clone. V is TRBV7-8 and J is TRBJ2-2, with D perhaps matching TRBD2 (6 bases). Per germline, CDR1 SGHVS and CDR2 FQNEAQ. The length of the CDR3 is 14 residues. Trimming shortened V by 5 bases and J by 5 bases, and 12 bases separated the two germline ends. The CDR3 region is CASSPPAGTGELFF. For the CDR3, the DNA is TGTGCCAGCAGCCCGCCGGCGGGAACCGGGGAGCTGTTTTTT. The full variable domain, its missing parts supplied by reference TRBV7-8 and TRBJ2-2, is GAGVSQSPRYKVAKRGQDVALRCDPISGHVSLFWYQQALGQGPEFLTYFQNEAQLDKSGLPSDRFFAERPEGSVSTLKIQRTQQEDSAVYLCASSPPAGTGELFFGEGSRLTVL.

The V call is TRBV30, the J call TRBJ1-1; D is ambiguous. Germline V CDR1 and CDR2: GTSNPN, SVGIG (reference sequence). This CDR3 spans 15 amino acids. Trimming pared 3 bases from V and 0 bases from J, leaving 14 bases between. CDR3 sequence (DNA): TGTGCCTGGAGAGCGGGCAAGGCCATGAACACTGAAGCTTTCTTT. This sequence encodes CAWRAGKAMNTEAFF.

The chain links TRBV4-3 to TRBJ2-2; D is uncertain. Trimming pared 6 bases from V and 5 bases from J, leaving 13 bases between. The CDR3 extends over 14 amino acids. Germline V gene lookup returns CDR1 LGHNA and CDR2 YSLEER. Here the CDR3 DNA reads TGCGCCAGCAGGATACAGCTGGGGACCGGGGAGCTGTTTTTT. This sequence encodes CASRIQLGTGELFF.

The chain has TRBV6-6 and TRBJ1-3; D is unresolved. The CDR3 runs to 13 residues. Germline lookup yields CDR1 MNHNY and CDR2 SVGAGI (reference sequence). The ends were cut back, 8 bases at V and 0 bases at J, with 8 bases in the middle. The CDR3 here is CASQQFSGNTIYF. Here the CDR3 DNA reads TGTGCCAGCCAACAGTTCTCTGGAAACACCATATATTTT.

The gene calls are TRBV27 and TRBJ1-2; 10 positions agree with TRBD1. This CDR3 contains 13 residues. Germline loops: CDR1 MNHEY, CDR2 SMNVEV (reference sequence). V dropped 3 bases and J dropped 6; count of bases not matched to a gene: 1. Written as DNA, the CDR3 is TGTGCCAGCAGTTTTGGACAGGGGGATGGCTACACCTTC. Protein: CASSFGQGDGYTF.

The rearrangement uses TRBV30 and TRBJ1-5; possible D gene TRBD1, 5 bases. Trimming took off 3 bases at V and 11 bases at J, with 20 bases between the two ends. The CDR3 runs to 14 residues. Germline V lookup: CDR1 GTSNPN, CDR2 SVGIG (reference sequence). CDR3 coding DNA: TGTGCCTGGAGCCGGGGACGCCCGGAAGGGGCCCAGCATTTT. Translated, it gives CAWSRGRPEGAQHF. The full variable domain, rest sourced from reference TRBV30 and TRBJ1-5, is SQTIHQWPATLVQPVGSPLSLECTVEGTSNPNLYWYRQAAGRGLQLLFYSVGIGQISSEVPQNLSASRPQDRQFILSSKKLLLSDSGFYLCAWSRGRPEGAQHFGDGTRLSIL.

The chain has TRBV19 and TRBJ1-5; 7 positions agree with TRBD1. V gave up 5 bases and J gave up 2 bases; unmatched junction bases: 12. The CDR3 spans 17 residues. CDR1 is LNHDA and CDR2 is SQIVND in the germline V gene (reference sequence). CDR3 bases: TGTGCCAGTAGTTCAGAATTACAGGGGAGGGGCAATCAGCCCCAGCATTTT. This codes for CASSSELQGRGNQPQHF.

This clone qualifies as medium-sized. J is TRBJ1-1 and V is TRBV3-1 (or the pseudogene TRBV3-2); tentatively, D is TRBD1 (6 bases). V lost 3 bases to trimming and J lost 2 bases, with 10 bases between them. Germline V gives CDR1 LGHDT, CDR2 YNNKEL (reference sequence). This CDR3 comprises 14 residues. The CDR3 reads CASSQRQANTEAFF. CDR3 DNA: TGTGCCAGCAGCCAGAGACAGGCTAACACTGAAGCTTTCTTT.

This chain joins TRBV19 and TRBJ2-1; 9 bases map to TRBD2. V trimming: 8 bases; J trimming: 4 bases; junction bases outside the gene matches: 6. Germline V lookup: CDR1 LNHDA, CDR2 SQIVND (reference sequence). The CDR3 sequence is 14 residues long. The CDR3 region is CASRASGAYNEQFF. DNA of the CDR3: TGTGCCAGTCGGGCTAGCGGGGCTTACAATGAGCAGTTCTTC. Full variable domain (missing parts from reference TRBV19 and TRBJ2-1): DGGITQSPKYLFRKEGQNVTLSCEQNLNHDAMYWYRQDPGQGLRLIYYSQIVNDFQKGDIAEGYSVSREKKESFPLTVTSAQKNPTAFYLCASRASGAYNEQFFGPGTRLTVL.

The chain employs TRBV10-3 and TRBJ2-1; TRBD1 agrees at 9 bases. With 11 bases clipped from V and 2 bases from J, the junction kept 10 bases outside the gene matches. This CDR3 is 15 amino acids long. Germline V gives CDR1 ENHRY, CDR2 SYGVKD. CDR3 region: CAVMGRTGAYNEQFF. CDR3 DNA sequence: TGTGCCGTAATGGGCCGGACAGGGGCCTACAATGAGCAGTTCTTC.

This rearrangement joins TRBV19 to TRBJ2-1; TRBD2 matches at 9 bases. The CDR3 spans 15 residues. Germline-derived CDR1 and CDR2 are LNHDA and SQIVND (reference sequence). V shed 4 bases, J shed 7 bases, and the junction held 8 bases outside the gene matches. Here the CDR3 reads CASSTSGGPGNEQFF. The CDR3 DNA reads as TGTGCCAGTAGTACCAGCGGGGGGCCGGGGAATGAGCAGTTCTTC.

This chain links TRBV4-1 with TRBJ2-1, with TRBD1 identical over 7 bases. V was pared by 3 bases and J by 5 bases, with 4 bases of the junction left unmatched. Germline CDR1 reads MGHRA; CDR2 reads YSYEKL. CDR3 length: 14 amino acids. The CDR3 region has the DNA TGCGCCAGCAGCCACTACAGGGGAAACAATGAGCAGTTCTTC. Its translation: CASSHYRGNNEQFF.

This chain connects TRBV27 to TRBJ1-2; D might be TRBD1 (6 bases). The CDR3 has 14 residues. Trimming left V 4 bases short and J 4 bases short, with 13 bases between. Germline CDR1 is MNHEY and CDR2 is SMNVEV (reference sequence). CDR3 region: CASSSVQGAYGYTF. DNA for the CDR3: TGTGCCAGCAGTTCTGTACAGGGAGCCTATGGCTACACCTTC.

This rearrangement joins TRBV10-2 to TRBJ1-1; no firm D call. Trimming took 3 bases from V and 6 from J, leaving 8 bases between them. Germline V gene data show CDR1 as WSHSY and CDR2 as SAAADI. The CDR3 sequence is 12 residues long. The CDR3 bases are TGCGCCAGCAGTGACCAGACCCCTGAAGCTTTCTTT. The encoded protein is CASSDQTPEAFF.

This clone was counted once. The chain employs TRBV7-7 and TRBJ2-5; a possible D gene is TRBD1 (6 bases). The CDR3 contains 13 residues. In germline, CDR1 is SSHAT, CDR2 FNYEAQ (reference sequence). V lost 4 bases and J 5 bases, leaving 11 bases between the germline ends. The CDR3 reads CASSSTGEETQYF. The CDR3 DNA sequence: TGTGCCAGCAGCTCGACAGGAGAGGAGACCCAGTACTTC.

J is TRBJ2-1 and V is TRBV27, with a tentative D call TRBD2 (5 bases). CDR3 length: 13 amino acids. From germline, CDR1 is MNHEY and CDR2 SMNVEV (reference sequence). The germline V and J ends were trimmed by 8 bases and 4 bases, with 12 bases remaining between them. This CDR3 is CASQREGYNEQFF. The CDR3 coding sequence is TGTGCCAGCCAACGTGAGGGTTACAATGAGCAGTTCTTC.

The chain links TRBV14 to TRBJ1-4; D may be TRBD1 (5 bases). The V end lost 0 bases, the J end lost 8 bases, and 13 bases lay between the germline ends. Per germline, CDR1 SGHDN and CDR2 FVKESK. The CDR3 covers 15 residues. CDR3 in amino acids: CASSQDGLQGEKLFF. In nucleotides, the CDR3 is TGTGCCAGCAGCCAAGACGGGTTGCAGGGCGAAAAACTGTTTTTT.

The chain is built from TRBV6-5 and TRBJ1-2, with D uncertain. V lost 4 bases, J lost 8 bases, and 8 bases lay in between. The CDR3 is made up of 11 amino acids. Germline values: CDR1 MNHEY, CDR2 SVGAGI. The CDR3 here is CASSLGWGYTF. CDR3 coding DNA: TGTGCCAGCAGTTTGGGGTGGGGCTACACCTTC.